Listed here are 10 T cell receptor beta chains from one sample, sequenced in a study of shared clonotypes between healthy human individuals. Assay used: immunoSEQ multiplex PCR; TCRdb lists only in-frame clones, some missing. The sample lists over a million clones; roughly 96% were seen once. The specimen was naive CD4+ T cells sorted from blood. Subset in this sample: CD45RA+ positively selected. These receptors were collected from a man between 25 and 39 years old in good health.

The chain links TRBV21-1 to TRBJ1-4; the table's TRBD1 call for D was not verified on the DNA. TRBV21-1 is a pseudogene. The CDR3 covers 15 residues. CDR3 loop: CASSGRRGSNEKLFF. DNA for the CDR3: TGTGCCAGCAGCGGGCGCAGGGGGTCTAATGAAAAACTGTTTTTT.

This clone was observed a single time. V and J are TRBV7-2 and TRBJ1-1; D unresolved. CDR3 length equals 14 residues. Trimming shortened V by 5 bases and J by 5 bases, and 15 bases separated the two germline ends. The germline gives CDR1 SGHTA, CDR2 FQGNSA. The CDR3 region has the DNA TGTGCCAGCAGCGGCCGTGGAGAGAGGACTGAAGCTTTCTTT. Residues: CASSGRGERTEAFF.

This chain links TRBV6-4 with TRBJ2-3, with D uncertain. The CDR3 loop spans 14 amino acids. From germline, CDR1 is MRHNA and CDR2 SNTAGT. Between the trimmed V and J ends, which lost 6 bases and 2 bases, there was a span of 12 bases. The CDR3 DNA reads TGTGCCAGCAGCCCCGAACAGATCACAGATACGCAGTATTTT. Translation gives CASSPEQITDTQYF.

This clone was seen just once. As DNA, the CDR3 is TGTGCCGTTAGCGGATCCACAGATACGCAGTATTTT. This translates into CAVSGSTDTQYF. The chain combines TRBV28 with TRBJ2-3; a weak D match, TRBD2 (6 bases). Germline CDR1 MDHEN, CDR2 SYDVKM. The CDR3 is 12 amino acids. Trimming left V 11 bases short and J 2 bases short, with 11 bases between.

The chain links TRBV5-1 to TRBJ2-7; maybe TRBD1 (6 bases). In germline, CDR1 is SGHRS, CDR2 YFSETQ. The CDR3 runs 15 residues. V gave up 4 bases and J gave up 3 bases, with 17 bases separating them. CDR3 in amino acids: CASSERTVSNYEQYF. CDR3 bases: TGCGCCAGCAGCGAGAGGACAGTGAGTAACTACGAGCAGTACTTC.

The chain has TRBV28 and TRBJ2-1; D is possibly TRBD1 or TRBD2 (5 bases each). Germline V gives CDR1 MDHEN, CDR2 SYDVKM. The CDR3 totals 17 residues. Trimming left V 0 bases short and J 5 bases short, with 17 bases between. The CDR3 spells CASSLWAGSGSNNEQFF. The CDR3 DNA sequence: TGTGCCAGCAGTTTATGGGCAGGGTCGGGGTCGAACAATGAGCAGTTCTTC.

On this clone: A junction end diverges from the germline sequence, so it may reflect a read error. This chain links TRBV7-9 with TRBJ2-1, with D unclear. Germline CDR1 reads SEHNR; CDR2 reads FQNEAQ (reference sequence). This CDR3 contains 8 residues. CDR3 sequence reads: CASSLPLF. Here the CDR3 DNA reads TGTGCCAGCAGCTTGCCGCTCTTC.

The V call is TRBV5-4, the J call TRBJ2-1; D possibly corresponds to TRBD1 (5 bases). Trimming removed 3 bases from V and 0 bases from J, with 13 bases in between. This CDR3 contains 16 residues. Germline values: CDR1 SGHNT, CDR2 YYREEE (reference sequence). The CDR3 DNA reads as TGTGCCAGCAGCTCTCAGGGAAGAAGCTCCTACAATGAGCAGTTCTTC. Translation gives CASSSQGRSSYNEQFF.

CDR3 bases: TGTGCCAGCAGCCCCGGACAGATCTCCTACGAGCAGTACTTC. Its translation: CASSPGQISYEQYF. The rearrangement uses TRBV28 and TRBJ2-7; tentative D call: TRBD1 (6 bases). CDR3 length equals 14 residues. Germline-derived CDR1 and CDR2 are MDHEN and SYDVKM. With 6 bases removed from V and 0 bases from J, the gap between germline ends came to 12 bases.

This clone was detected once. This chain connects TRBV5-1 to TRBJ2-5, with a possible D match to TRBD1 (5 bases). CDR1 and CDR2 (germline): SGHRS, YFSETQ. The CDR3 is 14 amino acids. V shed 4 bases and J shed 3 bases, with 13 bases lying between them. CDR3 in amino acids: CASSQGASEETQYF. The CDR3 nucleotides are TGCGCCAGCAGCCAAGGGGCGTCCGAAGAGACCCAGTACTTC.